This T cell receptor beta chain was documented in a study of beta chain features in type 1 diabetes. Study-wide points: PCR might pick shorter templates more often, in the same way for patients and controls.

Trimming left V 3 bases short and J 1 base short, with 9 bases between. This CDR3 spans 13 amino acids. Germline values: CDR1 SQVTM, CDR2 ANQGSEA. Since all of the isolated RNA was reverse transcribed, expressed TCRB transcripts were what got sequenced. TCRdb's copy holds only in-frame clones and misses some; the assay was immunoSEQ multiplex PCR. Of roughly 400,000 clones detected, approximately 15% appear once; the ten largest clones hold approximately 0.038%. This clone has more than one count but fewer than ten. The antigen is not known. Every donor had blood drawn once into heparin, 90 to 150 mL on average.

The clonotype was recovered from a man aged 25-45 years in good health. The sample consisted of naive CD4+ T cells from blood. J is TRBJ1-1 and V is TRBV29-1; no firm D call. The CDR3 DNA reads TGCAGCGTTGACGTTTTCCGGAACACTGAAGCTTTCTTT. Translation gives CSVDVFRNTEAFF.